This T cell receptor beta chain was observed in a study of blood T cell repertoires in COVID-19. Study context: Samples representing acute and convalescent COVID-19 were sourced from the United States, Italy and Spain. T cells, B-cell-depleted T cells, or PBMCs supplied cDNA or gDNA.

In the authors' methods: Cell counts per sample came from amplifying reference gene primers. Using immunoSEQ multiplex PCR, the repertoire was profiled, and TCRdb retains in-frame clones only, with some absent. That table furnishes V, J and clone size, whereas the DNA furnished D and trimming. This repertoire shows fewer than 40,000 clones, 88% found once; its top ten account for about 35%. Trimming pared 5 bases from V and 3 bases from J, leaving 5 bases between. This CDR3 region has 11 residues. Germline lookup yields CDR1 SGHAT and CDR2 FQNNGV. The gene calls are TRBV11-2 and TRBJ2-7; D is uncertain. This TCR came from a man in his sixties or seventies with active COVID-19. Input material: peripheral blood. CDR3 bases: TGTGCCAGCAGCGTCTACTACGAGCAGTACTTC. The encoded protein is CASSVYYEQYF.